These T cell receptor beta chains were read from a single sample in a study of blood T cell dynamics during melanoma immunotherapy. Data came from immunoSEQ multiplex PCR; TCRdb stores just in-frame clones and leaves some out. This table has under 15,000 clones, 86% appearing once. The sequencing here drew on blood, taken from a patient treated with checkpoint blockade. The origin of the receptors is a human donor with melanoma. The CDR3 runs from the conserved cysteine through the conserved F or W. Fields, in order: D gene, V gene, clone size, J gene, CDR3 DNA, CDR3 protein. A D gene is named only where the DNA matches it firmly. Not all rows give a size; the values are once, few, many and, for expanded clones, a class.

>TRBD1|TRBV6-5|NA|TRBJ2-2
TGTGCCAGCAGGCGGACAGGAAGAGCGTCCGGGGAGCTGTTTTTT
CASRRTGRASGELFF
>TRBD1|TRBV19|NA|TRBJ1-1
TGTGCCAGTAGAAAAACAGGGGAGGGGATGAACACTGAAGCTTTCTTT
CASRKTGEGMNTEAFF
>NA|TRBV9|NA|TRBJ1-1
TGTGCCAGCAGCGGACGGGAAAACACTGAAGCTTTCTTT
CASSGRENTEAFF
>NA|TRBV9|NA|TRBJ2-7
TGTGCCAGCAGCTTTGGGGGGATCGAGCAGTACTTC
CASSFGGIEQYF
>TRBD1|TRBV7-2|NA|TRBJ1-3
TGTGCCAGCAGCCCGGATCGGGACAGCTCTGGAAACACCATATATTTT
CASSPDRDSSGNTIYF
>TRBD2|TRBV19|NA|TRBJ2-7
TGTGCCAGTAGTATTGGGCTAGCGGGAGGTCGCGAGCAGTACTTC
CASSIGLAGGREQYF
>TRBD2|TRBV7-2|NA|TRBJ2-3
TGTGCCAGCAGCCTCCTGGGACTAGCGGGAGCCACAGATACGCAGTATTTT
CASSLLGLAGATDTQYF
>NA|TRBV7-9|NA|TRBJ2-5
TGTGCCAGCAGCCCCGTAGGGCTAGCAGAACAGACCCAGTACTTC
CASSPVGLAEQTQYF
>TRBD1|TRBV9|NA|TRBJ2-3
TGTGCCAGCAGCCCCCGGACAGGAGATACGCAGTATTTT
CASSPRTGDTQYF
>NA|TRBV9|NA|TRBJ1-6
TGTGCCAGCAGCCTAGGGGAGGGAATCTCACCCCTCCACTTT
CASSLGEGISPLHF
>TRBD1|TRBV5-6|NA|TRBJ1-5
TGTGCCAGCGGGACAGCTAATCAGCCCCAGCATTTT
CASGTANQPQHF
>NA|TRBV13|NA|TRBJ1-1
TGTGCCAGCAGCTTATCGCCGGGGAGCTTCACGAACACTGAAGCTTTCTTT
CASSLSPGSFTNTEAFF
>TRBD1|TRBV16|few|TRBJ1-2
TGTGCCAGCAGCCTACGAGCGACAGGGGGCCCCGTCGCCTTC
CASSLRATGGPVAF
>NA|TRBV27|NA|TRBJ2-5
TGTGCCAGCAGTTCACCGACTCGGCAAGAGACCCAGTACTTC
CASSSPTRQETQYF
>TRBD1|TRBV18|NA|TRBJ1-1
TGTGCCAGCTCACCAGTAAGGAGCAGGGGACAGGGGAATATGAACACTGAAGCTTTCTTT
CASSPVRSRGQGNMNTEAFF
>NA|TRBV27|NA|TRBJ2-1
TGTGCCAGCAGTTTAGACCCGGGTCTAAGGTTGAATGAGCAGTTCTTC
CASSLDPGLRLNEQFF
>NA|TRBV30|NA|TRBJ2-1
TGTGCCTGGAGTTCCGGGACTTCGGATGAGCAGTTCTTC
CAWSSGTSDEQFF
>NA|TRBV6-5|NA|TRBJ2-7
TGTGCCAGCAGTTTCCGGGGCCCGGAGGACGAGCAGTACTTC
CASSFRGPEDEQYF
>NA|TRBV27|NA|TRBJ2-3
TGTGCCAGCAGGGGACTGACGGTTGGCTTCCGGCAGTATTTT
CASRGLTVGFRQYF
>NA|TRBV19|NA|TRBJ2-3
TGTGCCAGTAGTATCTGGAGTCGGCCAGATACGCAGTATTTT
CASSIWSRPDTQYF
>NA|TRBV4-1|few|TRBJ1-2
TGCGCCAGCAGCCAAGTTATTCGGGGAAACTATGGCTACACCTTC
CASSQVIRGNYGYTF
>NA|TRBV5-1|once|TRBJ2-5
TGCGCCAGCAGGACGACAGACCAAGAGACCCAGTACTTC
CASRTTDQETQYF
>TRBD1|TRBV7-9|NA|TRBJ2-7
TGTGCCAGCAGCTTAAAAGGAACAGGGGGCGCACCTAAGCAGTACTTC
CASSLKGTGGAPKQYF
>TRBD2|TRBV15|NA|TRBJ2-7
TGTGCCACCAGCAGAGATGGGGGGGTAGGAACCTACGAGCAGTACTTC
CATSRDGGVGTYEQYF
>NA|TRBV7-6|NA|TRBJ2-7
TGTGCCAGCAGCTTAGGCCCAAATTACGAGCAGTACTTC
CASSLGPNYEQYF
>TRBD1|TRBV19|NA|TRBJ1-4
TGTGCCAGTATCGACAGGGTGGATGAAAAACTGTTTTTT
CASIDRVDEKLFF
>NA|TRBV30|once|TRBJ1-3
TGTGCCTGGAGTGTAATGGGACCCCAAGTCACCATATATTTT
CAWSVMGPQVTIYF
>TRBD1|TRBV29-1|NA|TRBJ1-2
TGCAGCGCCAAGGGACAGGGGGCAGGCTACACCTTC
CSAKGQGAGYTF
>NA|TRBV5-5|NA|TRBJ2-7
TGTGCCAGCAGCTTGGGAAGGGCCACCCGCGACTACGAGCAGTACTTC
CASSLGRATRDYEQYF
>NA|TRBV19|NA|TRBJ2-6
TGTGCCAGTAAGGACGGTTATACTGGGGCCAACGTCCTGACTTTC
CASKDGYTGANVLTF
>TRBD2|TRBV4-1|NA|TRBJ2-7
TGCGCCAGCAGCAACACCCCCGGGACTAGTAGGTTCGAGCAGTACTTC
CASSNTPGTSRFEQYF
>TRBD2|TRBV15|NA|TRBJ2-3
TGTGCCACCAGCACCCGGACTAGACCTAGCACAGATACGCAGTATTTT
CATSTRTRPSTDTQYF
>NA|TRBV19|NA|TRBJ1-5
TGTGCCAGTAGTCGTTCCGTCGCGACAAGCAATCAGCCCCAGCATTTT
CASSRSVATSNQPQHF
>NA|TRBV6-5|NA|TRBJ2-3
TGTGCCAGCAGCCGGACCTTCACAGATACGCAGTATTTT
CASSRTFTDTQYF
>NA|TRBV6-5|NA|TRBJ2-7
TGTGCCAGCAGTTACTTGCCAGACTACGAGCAGTACTTC
CASSYLPDYEQYF
>NA|TRBV27|NA|TRBJ1-3
TGTGCCAGCAGGTCCTCTGGAAACACCATATATTTT
CASRSSGNTIYF
>TRBD1|TRBV5-1|NA|TRBJ1-3
TGCGCCAGCAGCTCCGGACAGGGGGCTTCTGGAAACACCATATATTTT
CASSSGQGASGNTIYF
>TRBD1|TRBV29-1|NA|TRBJ2-7
TGCAGCGCCCGAACAGGGGGCATCAACGAGCAGTACTTC
CSARTGGINEQYF
>NA|TRBV4-1|NA|TRBJ2-7
TGCGCCAGCAGCCAGGCGGGACAGAGGTATCTCTACGAGCAGTACTTC
CASSQAGQRYLYEQYF
>NA|TRBV14|NA|TRBJ1-4
TGTGCCAGCAGCCGGACAGAGAGAAGTAATGAAAAACTGTTTTTT
CASSRTERSNEKLFF
>NA|TRBV18|NA|TRBJ2-7
TGTGCCAGCTCACCACGTCCGGGAGATGGGGAGCAGTACTTC
CASSPRPGDGEQYF
>NA|TRBV15|few|TRBJ1-2
TGTGCCACCAGCCAGGCGGGGATTACTAGCTATGGCTACACCTTC
CATSQAGITSYGYTF